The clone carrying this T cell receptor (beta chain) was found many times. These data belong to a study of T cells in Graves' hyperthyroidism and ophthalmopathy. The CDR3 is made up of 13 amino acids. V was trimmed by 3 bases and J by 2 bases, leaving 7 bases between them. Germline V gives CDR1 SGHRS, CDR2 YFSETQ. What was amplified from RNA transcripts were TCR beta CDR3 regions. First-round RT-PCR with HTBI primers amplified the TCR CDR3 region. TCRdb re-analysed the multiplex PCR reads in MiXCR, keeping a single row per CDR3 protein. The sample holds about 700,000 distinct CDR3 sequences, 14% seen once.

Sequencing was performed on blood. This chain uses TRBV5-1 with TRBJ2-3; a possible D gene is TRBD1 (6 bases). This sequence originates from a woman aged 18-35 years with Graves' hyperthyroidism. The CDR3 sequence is CASSWDNTDTQYF. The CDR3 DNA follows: TGCGCCAGCAGCTGGGACAACACAGATACGCAGTATTTT.